Listed below are T cell receptor beta chains from one sample, sequenced in a study of type 1 regulatory T cells. TCRdb itself ran the reads through MiXCR, one entry per CDR3 protein. Of approximately 90,000 distinct CDR3 sequences in the sample, less than 40% were seen once. Input material: CD4+ T cells, either the whole sample or a sorted fraction (not recorded which). These receptors all stem from a human donor in good health. The CDR3 runs from the conserved cysteine through the conserved F or W. The order of the fields is D gene, J gene, clone size, V gene, CDR3 protein, CDR3 DNA. A D gene is named only where the DNA matches it firmly. Not every row has a clone size; where given, it reads once, few, many or a size class.

TRBD1 TRBJ2-7 - TRBV6-2/TRBV6-3 CASSQPRQGEQYF TGTGCCAGCAGCCAACCTAGACAGGGGGAGCAGTACTTC
- TRBJ2-3 - TRBV7-9 CASSVLGTDTQYF TGTGCCAGCAGTGTTTTGGGCACAGATACGCAGTATTTT
TRBD2 TRBJ2-5 - TRBV15 CATSRDRAASGNQATQYF TGTGCCACCAGCAGAGATCGGGCGGCTAGCGGAAACCAAGCGACCCAGTACTTC
- TRBJ1-1 few TRBV10-2 CASSEGVGGLKAFF TGCGCCAGCAGTGAGGGCGTCGGGGGCCTAAAAGCTTTCTTT
TRBD1 TRBJ1-5 - TRBV20-1 CSAIPGQGIQPQHF TGCAGTGCTATACCGGGACAGGGGATTCAGCCCCAGCATTTT
TRBD2 TRBJ2-7 few TRBV7-2 CASSTLAGGKLYEQYF TGTGCCAGCAGCACCTTAGCGGGAGGGAAACTCTACGAGCAGTACTTC
- TRBJ2-4 many TRBV20-1 CSARSGSETKNIQYF TGCAGTGCTAGATCAGGGAGCGAAACCAAAAACATTCAGTACTTC
- TRBJ2-3 - TRBV20-1 CSASPVVESGSTDTQYF TGCAGTGCTAGCCCAGTGGTCGAAAGCGGCAGCACAGATACGCAGTATTTT
- TRBJ2-7 few TRBV27 CASSFRERSHEQYF TGTGCCAGCAGTTTTCGGGAGAGGAGCCACGAGCAGTACTTC
- TRBJ2-5 medium-sized TRBV3-1 CASSQDGTPQETQYF TGTGCCAGCAGCCAAGATGGGACCCCCCAAGAGACCCAGTACTTC
- TRBJ1-6 - TRBV18 CASSPQDSYNSPLHF TGTGCCAGCTCACCACAGGACTCCTATAATTCACCCCTCCACTTT
TRBD1 TRBJ2-3 - TRBV24-1 CATSTGASTDTRYF TGTGCCACCTCGACAGGGGCAAGCACAGATACGCGGTATTTT
- TRBJ2-7 - TRBV12-3/TRBV12-4 CASQLMGDTTYEQYF TGTGCCAGCCAACTTATGGGGGACACTACCTACGAGCAGTACTTC
- TRBJ2-3 once TRBV9 CASSATPSVYTQYF TGTGCCAGCAGCGCTACCCCGTCCGTGTATACGCAGTATTTT
- TRBJ2-1 - TRBV20-1 CSASDRGISLDEQFF TGCAGTGCTAGTGATAGGGGGATCAGCTTGGATGAGCAGTTCTTC
- TRBJ2-3 - TRBV6-1 CASSEAWDHTDTQYF TGTGCCAGCAGTGAAGCGTGGGACCACACAGATACGCAGTATTTT
- TRBJ2-5 - TRBV27 CASGPGDQETQYF TGTGCCAGCGGGCCAGGGGACCAAGAGACCCAGTACTTC
TRBD1 TRBJ2-5 few TRBV5-5 CASSRDRGLETQYF TGTGCCAGCAGCCGGGACAGGGGTCTAGAGACCCAGTACTTC
- TRBJ2-7 - TRBV7-3 CASSLSGTGVPYEQYF TGTGCCAGCAGCTTATCCGGGACGGGGGTTCCCTACGAGCAGTACTTC
- TRBJ2-3 - TRBV5-6 CASSSGYSTDTQYF TGTGCCAGCAGCAGCGGGTATAGCACAGATACGCAGTATTTT
TRBD2 TRBJ2-1 - TRBV6-2/TRBV6-3 CATRGTSGIGDEQFF TGTGCCACCCGAGGGACTAGCGGGATCGGTGATGAGCAGTTCTTC
- TRBJ2-5 - TRBV24-1 CATSEPTKETQYF TGTGCCACCAGTGAACCGACTAAAGAGACCCAGTACTTC
- TRBJ1-1 - TRBV15 CATSRDHLGEAFF TGTGCCACCAGCAGAGATCATCTAGGTGAAGCTTTCTTT
TRBD1 TRBJ2-7 - TRBV5-1 CASSSGQGAPYEQYF TGCGCCAGCAGCTCTGGACAGGGGGCCCCCTACGAGCAGTACTTC
TRBD2 TRBJ2-7 - TRBV28 CASTVTSGISYEQYF TGTGCCAGCACCGTAACTAGCGGGATCTCCTACGAGCAGTACTTC
- TRBJ2-4 - TRBV5-1 CASSERPASSEWLGAKNIQYF TGCGCCAGCAGCGAACGACCGGCCTCTAGTGAATGGTTAGGGGCCAAAAACATTCAGTACTTC
- TRBJ1-5 - TRBV7-2 CASSLDAGGNQPQHF TGTGCCAGCAGCTTAGACGCAGGGGGCAATCAGCCCCAGCATTTT
- TRBJ2-2 - TRBV7-2 CASSLLRSTGELFF TGTGCCAGCAGCTTACTACGGAGCACCGGGGAGCTGTTTTTT
TRBD2 TRBJ2-7 - TRBV27 CASSLQGLAGVGEFYEQYF TGTGCCAGCAGTTTACAGGGACTAGCGGGAGTGGGGGAGTTTTACGAGCAGTACTTC
- TRBJ1-3 - TRBV30 CAWSQSSGNTIYF TGTGCCTGGAGTCAGAGCTCTGGAAACACCATATATTTT
- TRBJ2-3 - TRBV19 CASRKVAASTDTQYF TGTGCCAGCCGAAAGGTGGCGGCTAGCACAGATACGCAGTATTTT
- TRBJ2-1 few TRBV24-1 CATSDPRAGAAGWGEQFF TGTGCCACCAGTGATCCTAGGGCTGGGGCCGCTGGTTGGGGTGAGCAGTTCTTC
TRBD2 TRBJ2-5 - TRBV19 CASSRLAEETQYF TGTGCCAGTAGTCGACTAGCGGAAGAGACCCAGTACTTC
- TRBJ1-1 few TRBV12-5 CASGPSGRPEAFF TGTGCTAGTGGTCCGTCGGGTCGGCCTGAAGCTTTCTTT
TRBD2 TRBJ2-1 few TRBV7-8 CASSPTSGKRNGEQFF TGTGCCAGCAGCCCGACTAGCGGGAAGAGGAACGGTGAGCAGTTCTTC
TRBD2 TRBJ2-7 - TRBV7-2 CASSLDIRGEEQYF TGTGCCAGCAGCTTAGATATCCGGGGGGAGGAGCAGTACTTC
TRBD2 TRBJ2-7 - TRBV29-1 CSVLGLAGVSYEQYF TGCAGCGTTTTGGGACTAGCGGGAGTTTCCTACGAGCAGTACTTC
- TRBJ2-1 - TRBV3-1 CASSPLTSAYYNEQFF TGTGCCAGCAGCCCCCTTACAAGCGCATACTACAATGAGCAGTTCTTC
TRBD2 TRBJ2-3 - TRBV10-3 CAISSLAGDGTQYF TGTGCCATCTCTAGCCTAGCGGGAGACGGTACGCAGTATTTT
- TRBJ1-4 few TRBV20-1 CSADPRIEIGKLFF TGCAGTGCTGACCCGAGAATTGAAATTGGAAAACTGTTTTTT
- TRBJ2-7 - TRBV6-5 CASRYRLGGTYEQYF TGTGCCAGCAGGTATCGCCTTGGGGGAACCTACGAGCAGTACTTC
- TRBJ2-4 - TRBV5-1 CASSQEGPGDIQYF TGCGCCAGCAGCCAAGAGGGACCGGGGGACATTCAGTACTTC
TRBD1 TRBJ2-7 many TRBV18 CASSPLPATGGYEQYF TGTGCCAGCTCACCCCTACCCGCTACAGGGGGCTACGAGCAGTACTTC
- TRBJ1-1 - TRBV20-1 CSASFGARSTEAFF TGCAGTGCTAGTTTTGGGGCTCGGAGCACTGAAGCTTTCTTT
- TRBJ2-5 many TRBV7-2 CASSPARRGSQETQYF TGTGCCAGCAGCCCCGCTAGGAGAGGGTCCCAAGAGACCCAGTACTTC